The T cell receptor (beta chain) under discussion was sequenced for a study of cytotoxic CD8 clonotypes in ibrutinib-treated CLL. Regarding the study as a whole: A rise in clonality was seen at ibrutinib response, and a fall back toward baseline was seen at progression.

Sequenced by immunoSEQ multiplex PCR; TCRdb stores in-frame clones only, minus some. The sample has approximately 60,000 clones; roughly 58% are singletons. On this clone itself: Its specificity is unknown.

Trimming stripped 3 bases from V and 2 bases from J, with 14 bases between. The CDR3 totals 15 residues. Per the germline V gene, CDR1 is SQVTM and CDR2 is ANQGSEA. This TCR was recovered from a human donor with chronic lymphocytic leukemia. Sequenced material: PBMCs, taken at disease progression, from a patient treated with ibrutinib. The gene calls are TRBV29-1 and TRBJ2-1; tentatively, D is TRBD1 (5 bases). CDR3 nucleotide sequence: TGCAGCGTTGAGGGAAGGGGCCATACCTACAATGAGCAGTTCTTC. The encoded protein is CSVEGRGHTYNEQFF.